The T cell receptor beta chain described here comes from a study of T cell repertoires in cytomegalovirus infection. Study conclusions and caveats: The cumulative frequency of public TCR beta families distinguished individuals who carried CMV together with the relevant HLA.

Per the germline V gene, CDR1 is ENHRY and CDR2 is SYGVKD. The CDR3 runs 14 residues. Trimming pared 3 bases from V and 5 bases from J, leaving 10 bases between. From the reads, TCRdb called clonotypes with MiXCR, one entry per CDR3 protein. The table includes 350,000 to 450,000 distinct CDR3 sequences, 15% to 20% detected once. For this clonotype: Its antigen is unidentified.

What was sequenced was PBMCs. The clonotype comes from a human donor in good health (CMV status not recorded). Some clones in this sample may be carry-over from other donors' samples. V and J are TRBV10-3 and TRBJ1-4, with D perhaps matching TRBD1 (5 bases). CDR3 nucleotide sequence: TGTGCCATCAGTGAAGGGACTCAAAATGAAAAACTGTTTTTT. Protein sequence: CAISEGTQNEKLFF.